This entry lists 15 T cell receptor beta chains sequenced from one sample in a study of blood T cell repertoires in COVID-19. Measured with immunoSEQ multiplex PCR; TCRdb has only the in-frame clones, and not every one. The top ten hold around 0.9% of the sample, which has 200,000 to 300,000 clones, around nine tenths seen once. Sequenced sample: peripheral blood. The receptors shown here come from a man aged 25 to 40 with COVID-19, enrolled during active disease.

The chain joins TRBV18 to TRBJ1-4; 7 nucleotides align to TRBD1. CDR1 KGHSH and CDR2 LQKENI come from the germline V gene. The CDR3 spans 12 residues. Trimming at V came to 2 bases and at J to 11 bases, leaving 2 bases not matched to a gene. The CDR3 loop is CASSPDRAKLFF. Here the CDR3 DNA reads TGTGCCAGCTCACCAGACAGGGCGAAACTGTTTTTT.

This chain links TRBV5-1 with TRBJ2-5; 12 bases match TRBD2. The length of the CDR3 is 16 residues. The J segment lost 1 base and the V segment lost 4 bases, leaving 5 bases of the junction unmatched. CDR1 is SGHRS and CDR2 is YFSETQ in the germline V gene. CDR3 DNA sequence: TGCGCCAGCAGCATACCTAGCGGGGGGGCCCAAGAGACCCAGTACTTC. It yields the protein CASSIPSGGAQETQYF. Full variable domain (outside the CDR3, taken from reference TRBV5-1 and TRBJ2-5): KAGVTQTPRYLIKTRGQQVTLSCSPISGHRSVSWYQQTPGQGLQFLFEYFSETQRNKGNFPGRFSGRQFSNSRSEMNVSTLELGDSALYLCASSIPSGGAQETQYFGPGTRLLVL.

The J gene is TRBJ2-3, the V gene TRBV2; the match to TRBD1 covers 8 bases. V dropped 5 bases and J dropped 3; count of bases not matched to a gene: 7. The CDR3 has 15 amino acids. Germline V CDR1 and CDR2: SNHLY, FYNNEI. In nucleotides, the CDR3 is TGTGCCAGCAGTCCCCGGACAGGGAGGACAGATACGCAGTATTTT. Translation: CASSPRTGRTDTQYF.

The chain couples TRBV6-5 to TRBJ1-1; 11 nucleotides line up with TRBD1. The CDR3 covers 15 residues. Per germline, CDR1 MNHEY and CDR2 SVGAGI. J gave up 5 bases and V 7 bases, and 9 bases lay outside the gene matches. CDR3: CASTPGTGGGTEAFF. CDR3 nucleotide sequence: TGTGCCAGCACCCCTGGGACAGGGGGAGGGACTGAAGCTTTCTTT.

The chain links TRBV19 to TRBJ1-2; the D is unclear. Germline-derived CDR1 and CDR2 are LNHDA and SQIVND (reference sequence). V dropped 1 base and J dropped 4 bases, with 13 bases sitting between them. The CDR3 is made up of 15 amino acids. The CDR3 region is CASSIGTGVGYGYTF. CDR3 in DNA: TGTGCCAGTAGTATAGGAACCGGGGTTGGCTATGGCTACACCTTC.

The V and J genes are TRBV14 and TRBJ2-7; perhaps TRBD1 as D (6 bases). The CDR3 is 14 residues long. Germline CDR1 is SGHDN and CDR2 is FVKESK. Between the trimmed V and J ends, which lost 3 bases and 6 bases, there was a span of 15 bases. The CDR3 is CASSQDRTTSEQYF. CDR3 bases: TGTGCCAGCAGCCAGGACAGAACCACGTCCGAGCAGTACTTC. The full variable domain, in which reference TRBV14 and TRBJ2-7 provide the parts outside the CDR3, is EAGVTQFPSHSVIEKGQTVTLRCDPISGHDNLYWYRRVMGKEIKFLLHFVKESKQDESGMPNNRFLAERTGGTYSTLKVQPAELEDSGVYFCASSQDRTTSEQYFGPGTRLTVT.

The genes are TRBV2 and TRBJ1-1; D is ambiguous. With 2 bases removed from V and 10 bases from J, the gap between germline ends came to 20 bases. This CDR3 has 15 amino acids. Germline-derived CDR1 and CDR2 are SNHLY and FYNNEI. CDR3: CASSEFPREKDGAFF. For the CDR3, the DNA is TGTGCCAGCAGTGAATTTCCGAGGGAAAAAGATGGAGCTTTCTTT.

V gene TRBV29-1 combines with J gene TRBJ2-3; tentatively, D is TRBD1 (5 bases). The CDR3 runs 13 residues. Germline lookup yields CDR1 SQVTM and CDR2 ANQGSEA. V lost 6 bases and J lost 1, with 11 bases in between. In DNA, the CDR3 is TGCAGCGTCCTGAAAGGGGGCACAGATACGCAGTATTTT. Translating gives CSVLKGGTDTQYF.

The genes are TRBV5-6 and TRBJ2-5; tentatively, D is TRBD1 (5 bases). The length of the CDR3 is 15 residues. Trimming took 0 bases from V and 6 from J, leaving 15 bases between them. Per germline, CDR1 SGHDT and CDR2 YYEEEE. The CDR3 spells CASSLGPRVEKTQYF. CDR3 bases: TGTGCCAGCAGCTTGGGTCCCAGGGTCGAGAAGACCCAGTACTTC.

The V call is TRBV14, the J call TRBJ2-1, with D maybe TRBD1 (6 bases). This CDR3 is 15 amino acids long. The germline gives CDR1 SGHDN, CDR2 FVKESK. Trimming took 1 base from V and 6 from J, leaving 13 bases between them. The chain's CDR3 is CASSQADWGLNEQFF. DNA of the CDR3: TGTGCCAGCAGCCAAGCGGACTGGGGGCTCAATGAGCAGTTCTTC.

This chain joins TRBV3-1 (or the pseudogene TRBV3-2) and TRBJ1-6, with 9 positions matching TRBD1. Looked up from germline, CDR1 is LGHDT and CDR2 is YNNKEL (reference sequence). The CDR3 spans 15 residues. V trimming: 4 bases; J trimming: 7 bases; junction bases outside the gene matches: 5. This CDR3 reads CASSLGTGQNSPLHF. The CDR3 nucleotides are TGTGCCAGCAGCCTCGGGACAGGGCAAAATTCACCCCTCCACTTT.

The rearrangement uses TRBV5-1 and TRBJ1-3; D remains unclear. Looked up from germline, CDR1 is SGHRS and CDR2 is YFSETQ. V was cut by 4 bases and J by 0 bases, with 14 bases left in between. This CDR3 comprises 16 residues. CDR3 region: CASSLGSTFSGNTIYF. The CDR3 bases are TGCGCCAGCAGCCTCGGGTCCACCTTCTCTGGAAACACCATATATTTT.

A note on this clone: A junction boundary mismatches the germline segment, possibly from a read error. V gene TRBV6-5 combines with J gene TRBJ2-3; 13 bases map to TRBD2. The CDR3 spans 16 residues. The germline CDR1 and CDR2 sequences are MNHEY and SVGAGI. As DNA, the CDR3 is TGTGCCAGCAGTTCCACTAGCGGGGGGGGCACAAATACGCAGTATTTT. Its protein is CASSSTSGGGTNTQYF.

The chain couples TRBV6-6 to TRBJ2-5, with D hard to call. The CDR3 spans 14 residues. The germline gives CDR1 MNHNY, CDR2 SVGAGI (reference sequence). V lost 2 bases, J lost 5 bases, and 12 bases lay in between. CDR3 region: CASSYEWAPETQYF. Here the CDR3 DNA reads TGTGCCAGCAGTTACGAGTGGGCCCCGGAGACCCAGTACTTC.

The rearrangement uses TRBV9 and TRBJ1-2, with TRBD1 as a possible D gene (6 bases). V dropped 4 bases and J dropped 13 bases, with 20 bases sitting between them. The CDR3 contains 13 residues. CDR1 is SGDLS and CDR2 is YYNGEE in the germline V gene. This CDR3 reads CASSPRPGTFGTF. For the CDR3, the DNA is TGTGCCAGCAGCCCCCGTCCCGGGACATTCGGCACCTTC.